Listed below are T cell receptor beta chains from one sample, sequenced in a study of cytomegalovirus exposure and HLA in healthy donors. Sequenced by immunoSEQ multiplex PCR; TCRdb stores in-frame clones only, minus some. The sample carries hundreds of thousands of clones, about 79% recorded once. The source material was PBMCs. The receptors come from a male donor in good health and CMV-seronegative. The conserved cysteine and the conserved F or W are not part of the CDR3 here.

V	J	CDR3
TRBV7-2	TRBJ2-7	ASSLDSGRYGEQY
TRBV7-3	TRBJ1-2	ASSPSPVDRGYT
TRBV12-5	TRBJ1-1	ASGTQGANTEAF
TRBV4-3	TRBJ1-1	ASSRAMNTEAF
TRBV6-5	TRBJ2-1	ASRPRGAGEQF
TRBV27	TRBJ2-7	ASSPEDTYYEQY
TRBV11-2	TRBJ1-1	ASSFRDTEAF
TRBV6-5	TRBJ1-3	ASSWLTGGNTIY
TRBV19	TRBJ2-5	ASSIVIGEWETQY
TRBV6-1	TRBJ1-1	ASRTVTFEAF
TRBV30	TRBJ1-1	AWSEIRALNTEAF
TRBV7-6	TRBJ2-7	ASSPSPGGGGYEQY
TRBV12-2	TRBJ2-7	ASRLARDRPYEQY
TRBV5-6	TRBJ2-3	ASSYVQDTDTQY
TRBV29-1	TRBJ2-7	SVLGQGSSYEQY
TRBV5-6	TRBJ2-7	ASSFPGTGAYEQY
TRBV4-3	TRBJ1-4	ASSQERAGSNEKLF
TRBV5-1	TRBJ2-7	ASSLGNTRGYEQY
TRBV4-1	TRBJ2-7	ASSHLTSGAYEQY
TRBV4-1	TRBJ2-5	ASSQGGRGGKTQY
TRBV9	TRBJ1-3	ASSLGSSGNTIY